Described below is a single TCR beta chain sequence and its context. Individuals drawn from some 25 US areas were roughly 18 to 95 years old. Donors were grouped by their self-reported clinical history. Two negative PCRs, clearance, or symptom resolution characterized the recovered Cohort 3 donors. The sample originates from a study of blood T cell repertoires in COVID-19. Across the whole study: The study drew acute and convalescent COVID-19 samples from the United States, Italy and Spain.

Some clones are missing from TCRdb's copy, which holds only in-frame ones; the method was immunoSEQ multiplex PCR. The sample lists hundreds of thousands of clones; roughly 85% were seen once. The ends were cut back, 5 bases at V and 6 bases at J, with 5 bases in the middle. The germline V gene encodes CDR1 LNHDA and CDR2 SQIVND (reference sequence). The CDR3 totals 10 residues. The specimen sequenced was PBMCs or T cells enriched from blood (not recorded which). This rearrangement joins TRBV19 to TRBJ2-7; D might be TRBD2 (5 bases). The receptor was isolated from a woman between 50 and 59 years old who had recovered from COVID-19. CDR3 sequence (DNA): TGTGCCAGTAGTGGAGGCGAGCAGTACTTC. Translating it yields CASSGGEQYF.